This entry features one T cell receptor beta chain sequence. The antigen remains unidentified. The assay was immunoSEQ multiplex PCR, and TCRdb's table has in-frame clones only and misses some. The sample comprises about 680,000 clones, roughly 94% of which are singletons, and more than 20% rests with the top ten. Naive-designated CD8 cells lacked CD45RO, were positively enriched for CCR7, and omitted terminally differentiated effector memory CD45RA+ cells. Germline V gives CDR1 SGHVS, CDR2 FQNEAQ. The junction had 4 bases not matched to a gene; V was cut back by 5 bases and J by 3 bases. This CDR3 contains 13 residues. The data were obtained in a study of shared clonotypes between healthy human individuals. General observations from the study: Apart from blood, nothing was sampled; tissue repertoires likely differ. What rarefaction showed was incomplete sorted-subset sequencing despite large depth.

The chain links TRBV7-8 to TRBJ2-7; 7 positions agree with TRBD1. Sample: naive CD8+ T cells sorted from blood. The source of this sequence is a young man in good health. The CDR3 DNA sequence: TGTGCCAGCAGCCAAGGGACAGTCTACGAGCAGTACTTC. Amino acid sequence: CASSQGTVYEQYF.